Listed below are T cell receptor beta chains from one sample, sequenced in a study of cytomegalovirus exposure and HLA in healthy donors. Only in-frame clones appear in the TCRdb table, and some are missing; sequencing was by immunoSEQ multiplex PCR. The repertoire shows about 70,000 clones; the top ten hold 2% to 3%. Input material: PBMCs. Every receptor here comes from a female donor in good health and CMV-seropositive. Both conserved end residues are part of each CDR3. The D gene is left open where the match is weak. A clone size is listed for some rows: how often the clone was seen (once, few, many), or a class if it is expanded.

d_gene	v_gene	abundance	j_gene	CDR3aa	CDR3nt
NA	TRBV9	NA	TRBJ1-1	CASSVVTVAAEAFF	TGTGCCAGCAGCGTAGTTACAGTCGCAGCTGAAGCTTTCTTT
TRBD1	TRBV28	NA	TRBJ1-5	CASSSYRTGSSNQPQHF	TGTGCCAGCAGTTCGTATCGGACAGGGAGTAGCAATCAGCCCCAGCATTTT
NA	TRBV5-1	NA	TRBJ1-1	CASSFGRGVLNTEAFF	TGCGCCAGCAGCTTCGGCAGGGGCGTATTGAACACTGAAGCTTTCTTT
NA	TRBV29-1	NA	TRBJ2-2	CSVDLGGTGELFF	TGCAGCGTTGATCTCGGAGGGACCGGGGAGCTGTTTTTT
NA	TRBV4-2	NA	TRBJ1-2	CASSEGTDYGYTF	TGTGCCAGCAGCGAAGGTACAGACTATGGCTACACCTTC
NA	TRBV7-9	NA	TRBJ1-1	CASSPTPYQDKNTEAFF	TGTGCCAGCAGCCCGACTCCGTACCAGGACAAGAACACTGAAGCTTTCTTT
NA	TRBV6-1	NA	TRBJ1-4	CASNLGLGGSEKLFF	TGTGCCAGCAATCTAGGTCTCGGGGGGAGTGAAAAACTGTTTTTT
NA	TRBV27	NA	TRBJ1-4	CASSFGGLGEKLFF	TGTGCCAGCAGTTTCGGGGGGTTGGGTGAAAAACTGTTTTTT
NA	TRBV6-5	NA	TRBJ2-7	CASSYSYYEQYF	TGTGCCAGCAGTTACTCGTACTACGAGCAGTACTTC
TRBD2	TRBV7-2	NA	TRBJ2-7	CASSLDPSGLSYEQYF	TGTGCCAGCAGCTTAGACCCTAGCGGACTCTCCTACGAGCAGTACTTC
TRBD2	TRBV2	medium-sized	TRBJ2-1	CASRNLAGTPNNEQFF	TGTGCCAGCAGGAATCTAGCGGGGACCCCCAACAATGAGCAGTTCTTC
TRBD2	TRBV11-2	NA	TRBJ2-7	CASSVTSGGAYEQYF	TGTGCCAGCAGCGTGACTAGCGGTGGGGCCTACGAGCAGTACTTC
NA	TRBV4-2	NA	TRBJ1-2	CASSRYSDGYTF	TGTGCCAGCAGCCGGTACAGTGATGGCTACACCTTC
NA	TRBV19	NA	TRBJ1-2	CASNIQGPNYGYTF	TGTGCCAGTAACATCCAGGGCCCTAACTATGGCTACACCTTC
TRBD2	TRBV4-1	NA	TRBJ2-1	CASSFLAGADNEQFF	TGCGCCAGCAGCTTTCTAGCGGGGGCCGACAATGAGCAGTTCTTC
TRBD1	TRBV10-3	NA	TRBJ2-1	CAISRTGGFFGEQFF	TGTGCCATCAGTCGGACAGGGGGCTTCTTCGGGGAGCAGTTCTTC
NA	TRBV7-2	NA	TRBJ1-3	CASSFGDNLYF	TGTGCCAGCAGCTTCGGGGACAACTTATATTTT
NA	TRBV27	NA	TRBJ1-3	CASSSSSGNTIYF	TGTGCCAGCAGTTCTAGCTCTGGAAACACCATATATTTT
TRBD1	TRBV19	NA	TRBJ2-2	CAGRTGSNTGELFF	TGTGCCGGTAGGACAGGCTCGAACACCGGGGAGCTGTTTTTT
TRBD1	TRBV30	NA	TRBJ2-3	CAWSVGQGGKTDTQYF	TGTGCCTGGAGTGTCGGACAGGGTGGGAAGACAGATACGCAGTATTTT
NA	TRBV19	NA	TRBJ1-3	CASISQRDTSSGNTIYF	TGTGCCAGTATAAGTCAACGCGACACGAGCTCTGGAAACACCATATATTTT
NA	TRBV4-1	NA	TRBJ1-1	CASSLESKTEAFF	TGCGCCAGCAGCCTCGAGAGTAAAACTGAAGCTTTCTTT
TRBD2	TRBV29-1	NA	TRBJ2-3	CSVEDRLAGGPDKQYF	TGCAGCGTTGAAGATCGACTAGCGGGGGGACCAGATAAGCAGTATTTT
TRBD1	TRBV6-1	NA	TRBJ1-1	CASSATTGGPEAFF	TGTGCCAGCAGTGCTACGACAGGGGGCCCTGAAGCTTTCTTT